The T cell receptor (beta chain) described here comes from a study of radiotherapy plus CTLA-4 blockade in lung cancer. At the level of the study: About a sixth of enrolled patients responded objectively, and around 30% had disease control. Regarding the study as a whole: There was expansion of tumor-derived TCR clones in blood after radiotherapy plus ipilimumab. The best prediction of response reportedly came from early blood T cell clone dynamics, with interferon-beta.

The germline gives CDR1 SGHTA, CDR2 FQGNSA. This CDR3 has 14 residues. Trimming stripped 1 base from V and 4 bases from J, with 10 bases between. Libraries were prepared by immunoSEQ multiplex PCR; TCRdb keeps only in-frame clonotypes and omits some of them. The sample includes some 110,000 clones, approximately 87% of them seen just once. Worth noting for this clone: The antigen remains unidentified.

Patients had chemo-refractory metastatic non-small-cell lung cancer and received focal radiation plus CTLA-4 blockade that used ipilimumab. The receptor comes from a human donor with non-small cell lung cancer that progressed on radiotherapy plus ipilimumab. Some clones in this sample may be carry-over from other donors' samples. The V and J genes are TRBV7-2 and TRBJ1-2, with a possible D match to TRBD1 (5 bases). Sample: peripheral blood, taken from a patient treated with radiotherapy plus ipilimumab. CDR3 DNA sequence: TGTGCCAGCAGCTTAGATTCAGGGACCTATGGCTACACCTTC. Its protein is CASSLDSGTYGYTF.